This is a list of T cell receptor beta chains from one sample in a study of T-cell reconstitution after alpha-beta-depleted transplantation in children. TCRdb itself ran the PCR reads through MiXCR, one entry per CDR3 protein. The sample contains roughly 610,000 distinct CDR3 sequences, more than 9% of which appear only once. Sequencing was performed on PBMCs from the stem cell graft donor, taken from the stem cell graft. The receptors were sampled from a human donor who donated a stem cell graft to a child with acute myeloid leukemia. Both conserved end residues are part of each CDR3. The D gene is left open where the match is weak. Where a row states a size, it is once, few, many or the class of an expanded clone; other rows omit it.

j_call: TRBJ2-3; d_call: NA; v_call: TRBV6-1; clone_size: NA; cdr3_aa: CASMRAASTDTQYF; cdr3_nt: TGTGCCAGCATGCGGGCGGCCAGCACAGATACGCAGTATTTT
j_call: TRBJ1-1; d_call: TRBD1; v_call: TRBV6-1; clone_size: NA; cdr3_aa: CASSRTGRETEAFF; cdr3_nt: TGTGCCAGCAGTCGGACAGGGAGGGAGACTGAAGCTTTCTTT
j_call: TRBJ2-1; d_call: NA; v_call: TRBV29-1; clone_size: few; cdr3_aa: CSAEVDNEQFF; cdr3_nt: TGCAGCGCTGAGGTTGACAATGAGCAGTTCTTC
j_call: TRBJ2-7; d_call: TRBD1; v_call: TRBV20-1; clone_size: many; cdr3_aa: CSALGQGGSYEQYF; cdr3_nt: TGCAGTGCTCTTGGACAGGGAGGCTCCTACGAGCAGTACTTC
j_call: TRBJ2-2; d_call: NA; v_call: TRBV5-5; clone_size: few; cdr3_aa: CASSSMLAATGELFF; cdr3_nt: TGTGCCAGCAGCTCGATGTTAGCTGCGACCGGGGAGCTGTTTTTT
j_call: TRBJ2-2; d_call: TRBD2; v_call: TRBV19; clone_size: once; cdr3_aa: CASGRQAGVTGELFF; cdr3_nt: TGTGCCAGTGGTCGTCAAGCGGGAGTCACCGGGGAGCTGTTTTTT
j_call: TRBJ2-4; d_call: NA; v_call: TRBV5-1; clone_size: NA; cdr3_aa: CASSINTENIQYF; cdr3_nt: TGCGCCAGCAGCATCAACACGGAGAACATTCAGTACTTC
j_call: TRBJ2-1; d_call: TRBD2; v_call: TRBV7-9; clone_size: many; cdr3_aa: CASSPRLAEYNEQFF; cdr3_nt: TGTGCCAGCAGCCCCCGGCTAGCGGAGTACAATGAGCAGTTCTTC
j_call: TRBJ1-5; d_call: NA; v_call: TRBV7-2; clone_size: NA; cdr3_aa: CASSFSGDGSQPQHF; cdr3_nt: TGTGCCAGCAGCTTTTCAGGGGACGGTTCTCAGCCCCAGCATTTT
j_call: TRBJ2-1; d_call: NA; v_call: TRBV21-1; clone_size: few; cdr3_aa: CASSKAESLAGGGNEQFF; cdr3_nt: TGTGCCAGCAGCAAAGCGGAGAGTCTAGCGGGAGGGGGCAATGAGCAGTTCTTC
j_call: TRBJ2-7; d_call: TRBD2; v_call: TRBV19; clone_size: NA; cdr3_aa: CASSINFGGLAKYEQYF; cdr3_nt: TGTGCCAGTAGTATTAATTTTGGCGGACTAGCGAAGTACGAGCAGTACTTC
j_call: TRBJ1-2; d_call: NA; v_call: TRBV12-3/TRBV12-4; clone_size: NA; cdr3_aa: CASTRNKVDGYTF; cdr3_nt: TGTGCCAGCACCCGAAACAAAGTAGATGGCTACACCTTC
j_call: TRBJ2-6; d_call: NA; v_call: TRBV6-6; clone_size: few; cdr3_aa: CASSNNVGANVLTF; cdr3_nt: TGTGCCAGCAGTAACAATGTTGGGGCCAACGTCCTGACTTTC
j_call: TRBJ2-1; d_call: NA; v_call: TRBV20-1; clone_size: NA; cdr3_aa: CSARSWDWGDEQFF; cdr3_nt: TGCAGTGCTAGATCTTGGGATTGGGGGGATGAGCAGTTCTTC
j_call: TRBJ2-7; d_call: NA; v_call: TRBV27; clone_size: few; cdr3_aa: CASWGLDRYEQYF; cdr3_nt: TGTGCCAGCTGGGGGTTGGACCGCTACGAGCAGTACTTC
j_call: TRBJ2-1; d_call: TRBD2; v_call: TRBV27; clone_size: NA; cdr3_aa: CASSWTSGYSDEQFF; cdr3_nt: TGTGCCAGCAGCTGGACTAGCGGTTATTCTGATGAGCAGTTCTTC
j_call: TRBJ1-5; d_call: NA; v_call: TRBV18; clone_size: few; cdr3_aa: CASSTRDGQPQHF; cdr3_nt: TGTGCCAGCTCAACTCGGGACGGCCAGCCCCAGCATTTT
j_call: TRBJ2-1; d_call: NA; v_call: TRBV29-1; clone_size: NA; cdr3_aa: CSIRGLATYNEQFF; cdr3_nt: TGCAGCATCCGGGGTCTAGCGACCTACAATGAGCAGTTCTTC
j_call: TRBJ2-1; d_call: TRBD2; v_call: TRBV11-2; clone_size: many; cdr3_aa: CASSSSSPGLAGDDEQFF; cdr3_nt: TGTGCCAGCAGCTCAAGCTCACCGGGACTAGCGGGAGACGATGAGCAGTTCTTC
j_call: TRBJ1-1; d_call: NA; v_call: TRBV20-1; clone_size: many; cdr3_aa: CTHSRRNTEAFF; cdr3_nt: TGCACCCATTCAAGGAGGAACACTGAAGCTTTCTTT
j_call: TRBJ2-7; d_call: NA; v_call: TRBV7-2; clone_size: many; cdr3_aa: CASSLGAPLTYEQYF; cdr3_nt: TGTGCCAGCAGCTTGGGGGCTCCGCTAACCTACGAGCAGTACTTC
j_call: TRBJ2-7; d_call: NA; v_call: TRBV20-1; clone_size: few; cdr3_aa: CSATGTGVGYEQYF; cdr3_nt: TGCAGTGCCACCGGAACGGGAGTGGGGTACGAGCAGTACTTC
j_call: TRBJ1-1; d_call: NA; v_call: TRBV19; clone_size: NA; cdr3_aa: CASTNWRAGNTEAFF; cdr3_nt: TGTGCCAGTACCAATTGGAGGGCCGGAAACACTGAAGCTTTCTTT
j_call: TRBJ2-3; d_call: NA; v_call: TRBV10-3; clone_size: many; cdr3_aa: CAISAGLAQGTDTQYF; cdr3_nt: TGTGCCATCAGTGCAGGGCTAGCTCAGGGCACAGATACGCAGTATTTT
j_call: TRBJ2-2; d_call: TRBD1; v_call: TRBV12-3/TRBV12-4; clone_size: few; cdr3_aa: CASSRQGANGELFF; cdr3_nt: TGTGCCAGCAGCCGACAGGGGGCGAACGGGGAGCTGTTTTTT
j_call: TRBJ1-3; d_call: TRBD1; v_call: TRBV3-1; clone_size: NA; cdr3_aa: CASSPGGGNTIYF; cdr3_nt: TGTGCCAGCAGCCCAGGGGGTGGAAACACCATATATTTT
j_call: TRBJ2-2; d_call: NA; v_call: TRBV6-2/TRBV6-3; clone_size: NA; cdr3_aa: CASRPSGDTGELFF; cdr3_nt: TGTGCCAGCAGACCGAGTGGAGACACCGGGGAGCTGTTTTTT
j_call: TRBJ2-3; d_call: TRBD2; v_call: TRBV18; clone_size: few; cdr3_aa: CASSQGLAAGDTQYF; cdr3_nt: TGTGCCAGCTCCCAGGGACTAGCGGCGGGAGATACGCAGTATTTT
j_call: TRBJ2-2; d_call: NA; v_call: TRBV28; clone_size: NA; cdr3_aa: CASSTRMPGELFF; cdr3_nt: TGTGCCAGCAGCACCCGGATGCCCGGGGAGCTGTTTTTT
j_call: TRBJ2-1; d_call: NA; v_call: TRBV7-2; clone_size: many; cdr3_aa: CASRFSGGIEQFF; cdr3_nt: TGTGCCAGCAGATTTAGTGGGGGTATTGAGCAGTTCTTC
j_call: TRBJ2-1; d_call: TRBD2; v_call: TRBV28; clone_size: NA; cdr3_aa: CASPPPSGTSNEQFF; cdr3_nt: TGTGCCAGCCCCCCCCCTAGCGGGACCTCAAATGAGCAGTTCTTC
j_call: TRBJ2-4; d_call: NA; v_call: TRBV29-1; clone_size: many; cdr3_aa: CSVFDATKNIQYF; cdr3_nt: TGCAGCGTTTTCGACGCTACCAAAAACATTCAGTACTTC
j_call: TRBJ1-1; d_call: TRBD1; v_call: TRBV9; clone_size: NA; cdr3_aa: CASSDGTDYMNTEAFF; cdr3_nt: TGTGCCAGCAGCGACGGGACAGATTACATGAACACTGAAGCTTTCTTT
j_call: TRBJ2-1; d_call: NA; v_call: TRBV7-9; clone_size: NA; cdr3_aa: CASSLAALSSYNEQFF; cdr3_nt: TGTGCCAGCAGCTTAGCCGCGCTCAGCTCCTACAATGAGCAGTTCTTC
j_call: TRBJ1-2; d_call: NA; v_call: TRBV6-2/TRBV6-3; clone_size: NA; cdr3_aa: CASTPEVQPPGYTF; cdr3_nt: TGTGCCAGCACCCCCGAGGTCCAGCCTCCTGGCTACACCTTC
j_call: TRBJ1-1; d_call: NA; v_call: TRBV6-6; clone_size: many; cdr3_aa: CASKSAEAFF; cdr3_nt: TGTGCCAGCAAATCAGCTGAAGCTTTCTTT
j_call: TRBJ2-7; d_call: NA; v_call: TRBV28; clone_size: NA; cdr3_aa: CASSPSGRRGYEQYF; cdr3_nt: TGTGCCAGCAGCCCCTCGGGCCGACGGGGGTACGAGCAGTACTTC
j_call: TRBJ1-1; d_call: TRBD1; v_call: TRBV20-1; clone_size: few; cdr3_aa: CSATDRGRTEAFF; cdr3_nt: TGCAGTGCCACGGACAGGGGGAGGACTGAAGCTTTCTTT
j_call: TRBJ2-6; d_call: NA; v_call: TRBV29-1; clone_size: many; cdr3_aa: CSGERGSGANVLTF; cdr3_nt: TGCAGCGGGGAAAGGGGGTCTGGGGCCAACGTCCTGACTTTC
j_call: TRBJ2-5; d_call: NA; v_call: TRBV28; clone_size: many; cdr3_aa: CASTPPLSGRAETQYF; cdr3_nt: TGTGCCAGCACTCCCCCCTTGAGTGGCAGGGCAGAGACCCAGTACTTC
j_call: TRBJ1-2; d_call: NA; v_call: TRBV5-1; clone_size: few; cdr3_aa: CASSSTNYGYTF; cdr3_nt: TGCGCCAGCAGCAGTACCAACTATGGCTACACCTTC
j_call: TRBJ2-2; d_call: NA; v_call: TRBV5-1; clone_size: few; cdr3_aa: CASRGASYTGELFF; cdr3_nt: TGCGCCAGCCGAGGGGCGAGTTACACCGGGGAGCTGTTTTTT
j_call: TRBJ2-1; d_call: TRBD2; v_call: TRBV7-2; clone_size: NA; cdr3_aa: CASSVTSGRAHEQFF; cdr3_nt: TGTGCCAGCAGCGTGACTAGCGGGAGGGCCCATGAGCAGTTCTTC
j_call: TRBJ1-4; d_call: TRBD1; v_call: TRBV5-1; clone_size: many; cdr3_aa: CASSLAGTGDEKLFF; cdr3_nt: TGCGCCAGCAGCTTGGCCGGGACAGGTGACGAAAAACTGTTTTTT
j_call: TRBJ2-7; d_call: NA; v_call: TRBV5-5; clone_size: few; cdr3_aa: CASSAGLPSRRDYEQYF; cdr3_nt: TGTGCCAGCAGCGCGGGACTCCCCAGCAGGCGCGACTACGAGCAGTACTTC
j_call: TRBJ2-5; d_call: NA; v_call: TRBV12-3/TRBV12-4; clone_size: many; cdr3_aa: CASRGRVSPGETQYF; cdr3_nt: TGTGCCAGCAGAGGGAGAGTCTCCCCGGGGGAGACCCAGTACTTC
j_call: TRBJ2-3; d_call: NA; v_call: TRBV6-2/TRBV6-3; clone_size: few; cdr3_aa: CASSYSDVPLNTQYF; cdr3_nt: TGTGCCAGCAGTTACTCCGACGTGCCTCTAAATACGCAGTATTTT
j_call: TRBJ2-1; d_call: NA; v_call: TRBV12-3/TRBV12-4; clone_size: NA; cdr3_aa: CASSLSGSWVNEQFF; cdr3_nt: TGTGCCAGCAGTTTATCCGGGAGTTGGGTCAATGAGCAGTTCTTC
j_call: TRBJ1-2; d_call: NA; v_call: TRBV20-1; clone_size: NA; cdr3_aa: CSARDQADGYTF; cdr3_nt: TGCAGTGCTAGAGATCAGGCGGATGGCTACACCTTC
j_call: TRBJ1-1; d_call: NA; v_call: TRBV29-1; clone_size: many; cdr3_aa: CSVVGAANTEAFF; cdr3_nt: TGCAGCGTTGTTGGGGCAGCGAACACTGAAGCTTTCTTT
j_call: TRBJ1-1; d_call: TRBD1; v_call: TRBV3-1; clone_size: NA; cdr3_aa: CASSQDPWTGTEAFF; cdr3_nt: TGTGCCAGCAGCCAAGACCCCTGGACAGGCACTGAAGCTTTCTTT
j_call: TRBJ2-1; d_call: TRBD2; v_call: TRBV10-3; clone_size: few; cdr3_aa: CAISEMSSGNNEQFF; cdr3_nt: TGTGCCATCAGTGAGATGAGTAGCGGGAACAATGAGCAGTTCTTC
j_call: TRBJ1-1; d_call: TRBD1; v_call: TRBV18; clone_size: few; cdr3_aa: CASSRPGQGNTEAFF; cdr3_nt: TGTGCCAGCTCACGTCCGGGACAGGGGAACACTGAAGCTTTCTTT
j_call: TRBJ1-5; d_call: TRBD1; v_call: TRBV10-3; clone_size: many; cdr3_aa: CAISRGQGVNQPQHF; cdr3_nt: TGTGCCATCAGCCGGGGACAGGGAGTCAATCAGCCCCAGCATTTT